The following is a T cell receptor (beta chain) sequence with its context. Here immunoSEQ multiplex PCR was the method, and the copy in TCRdb shows in-frame clones only, minus some. The repertoire includes roughly 250,000 clones, roughly 80% of them detected once, and about 3.9% sits in the top ten. Cohort allocation depended upon clinical history that participants reported. All exposed participants met a person with COVID-19 within 2 weeks before entering the study. Trimming at V came to 6 bases and at J to 2 bases, leaving 8 bases not matched to a gene. This CDR3 has 15 amino acids. The germline V gene encodes CDR1 LGHDT and CDR2 YNNKEL (reference sequence). This sample stems from a study of blood T cell repertoires in COVID-19.

This rearrangement joins TRBV3-1 (or the pseudogene TRBV3-2) to TRBJ2-7; 9 positions match TRBD1. The clonotype comes from a woman between 35 and 50 years old who had been exposed to COVID-19. The sample taken for sequencing was PBMCs or T cells enriched from blood (not recorded which). The CDR3 region has the DNA TGTGCCAGCAGACTGACCGGGACAGGGACCTACGAGCAGTACTTC. This codes for CASRLTGTGTYEQYF.